This paragraph reports one T cell receptor beta chain. Not enrolled were patients with uncontrolled infection, other autoimmune disease, pregnancy or lactation. Per the germline V gene, CDR1 is SGHRS and CDR2 is YFSETQ. Trimming pared 4 bases from V and 0 bases from J, leaving 20 bases between. CDR3 length: 19 residues. What was amplified from RNA transcripts were TCR beta CDR3 regions. Initially, a first-round RT-PCR of the TCR CDR3 employed the HTBI primer set. TCRdb used MiXCR to reprocess the multiplex PCR reads, holding one entry per CDR3 protein. The sample includes 300,000 to 450,000 distinct CDR3 sequences, approximately 17% of them seen just once. This sample is part of a study of T cells in Graves' hyperthyroidism and ophthalmopathy.

Sequenced input: blood. The source of this sequence is a man younger than 35 with Graves' ophthalmopathy. The chain employs TRBV5-1 and TRBJ2-6, with D perhaps matching TRBD1 (6 bases). CDR3 region: CASSDFRKQGSSGANVLTF. CDR3 DNA: TGCGCCAGCAGCGATTTTAGGAAGCAGGGGAGCTCTGGGGCCAACGTCCTGACTTTC.